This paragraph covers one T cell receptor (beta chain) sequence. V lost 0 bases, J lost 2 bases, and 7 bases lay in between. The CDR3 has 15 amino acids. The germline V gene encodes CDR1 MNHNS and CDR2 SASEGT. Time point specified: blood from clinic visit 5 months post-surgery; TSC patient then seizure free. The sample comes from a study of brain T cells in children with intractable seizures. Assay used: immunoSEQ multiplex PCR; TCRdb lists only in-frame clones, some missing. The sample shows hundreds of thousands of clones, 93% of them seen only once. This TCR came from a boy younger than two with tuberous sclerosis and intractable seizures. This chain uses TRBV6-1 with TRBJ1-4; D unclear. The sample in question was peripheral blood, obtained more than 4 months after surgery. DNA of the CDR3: TGTGCCAGCAGTGAAGCGGTGGGTACTAATGAAAAACTGTTTTTT. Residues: CASSEAVGTNEKLFF.